Detailed here is one T cell receptor beta chain. Its target is unknown. Because the CDR3's place on the DNA is in doubt, the DNA is left out and the CDR3 is given as listed by TCRdb. This sample was included in a study of blood T cells in healthy people across ages. Points from the study as a whole: Greater diversity and more naive CD4+ cells were seen in long-lived donors than in aged donors. Changes in expanded clonotypes were possibly confounded, as the CMV status of donors was unknown.

Next came a second PCR, run for 7 to 11 cycles, which used a sample-barcoded 5' primer along with a J-beta primer mix. TCRdb re-derived calls from the 5' RACE reads in MiXCR, one entry per CDR3 protein. The top ten hold roughly a fifth of the sample, which has over 950,000 distinct CDR3 sequences, around 54% seen once. Germline assignment: CDR1 SGDLS and CDR2 YYNGEE. The CDR3 comprises 24 residues, both ends counted. The TCR originated in a woman aged 60 to 75 in good health. The chain has TRBV9 and TRBJ2-3; TRBD1 was called by the table and not checked on the DNA. Sequenced sample: blood. CDR3 region: CASSVEDNYGYTFGSGTKSDTQYF.